This T cell receptor beta chain was captured by sequencing in a study of shared clonotypes between healthy human individuals (dated by TCRdb to 2020 to 2021). Background on the whole study: Three men and two women, aged 18 to 49 years, made up the cohort. For each donor, CD4 naive and CD4 memory were each given three plates, CD8 naive was given two plates, and CD8 memory was given one plate. To estimate repertoire size and how much clonotype sharing occurs between individuals, the study deeply sequenced the blood TCR repertoires of about five healthy adults. To increase sequencing depth and limit assay-specific biases, different laboratories used diverse techniques to prepare libraries and sequence TCR repertoires. Each donor's leukapheresis produced roughly between about 0.9 and 9.5 billion PBMCs. Overall study results and their limits: Pairwise subsampling indicated that sequencing depth was expected to affect the degree of clonotype sharing among donors. Clonotypes shared by all four sorted-subset donors showed higher generation probabilities than non-shared clonotypes. Sampling was limited to blood, and TCR repertoires in tissue likely differ from TCR repertoires in blood. The small number of donors limited the genetic and exposure-history diversity represented. Estimated clonotype richness was generally larger for naive than for memory subsets. Even with the large sequencing depth, rarefaction of the sorted-subset datasets indicated that sequencing was incomplete. Across a handful of donors, approximately 5% of naive CD4, roughly 3.5% of naive CD8, about 2.3% of memory CD4, and roughly 0.41% of memory CD8 clonotypes were shared.

V is reduced by 4 bases and J by 5 bases, leaving a spacing of 11 bases between them. Taken from cysteine to phenylalanine, the CDR3 has 14 residues. Of the read, only the CDR3 DNA is kept; its 42 bases are in frame from base 1. CDR1 SGHTA and CDR2 FQGNSA are derived from the germline V gene. Healthy HIV-negative adults with no recently reported acute infections or vaccinations were included as donors. All donors were Caucasian adults living in Nashville, Tennessee, USA. CD4+ T cells were enriched by magnetic negative selection, after which naive cells were positively selected on CD45RA and the negative fraction was taken as the memory subset. After blood collection by leukapheresis, PBMCs were isolated using Ficoll-Histopaque density gradient centrifugation and then cryopreserved in the vapor phase of liquid nitrogen. Purity and quantity of every magnetically sorted T cell population were checked by analytical flow cytometry. From each sorted fraction, genomic DNA was isolated and quantified by UV absorbance on a Nanodrop 2000c.

Using the deep immunoSEQ assay, multiplex PCR amplified TCR CDR3 regions from genomic DNA. Genomic DNA extracted from each cell subset was distributed evenly over all wells of several immunoSEQ 96-well plates, and each plate served as one replicate. Each replicate PCR for sorted subsets received approximately 220 ng genomic DNA, equal to about 30,000 T cell genomes. The purified libraries were quantified using a Qubit 3.0 fluorometer, sized with a Bioanalyzer 2100, and then quantified again using the KAPA Library Quantification kit. A separate single-read 150-cycle Illumina NextSeq 550 flow cell was used to sequence each immunoSEQ 96-well plate. The published analysis was carried out like this. Because only junctional sequences without quality scores were contained in the immunoSEQ output, filtering matching that applied to full-length reads could not be performed. Sequences were annotated with PyIR, a Python wrapper for IgBLAST v1.9, and V/J genes and CDR3 were assigned using IMGT germline references. Reads with weak V/J assignments (E-value above 1e-6), missing CDR3, stop codons, out-of-frame junctions, or ambiguous translated residues were removed. A V3J clonotype was defined by an identical inferred V gene, J gene, and CDR3 amino acid sequence. The percentage overlap between two repertoires was calculated by dividing the number of shared unique clonotypes by the size of the smaller repertoire. Three approaches were used to assess repertoire richness: RTK rarefaction, the Chao1 estimator, and Recon v2.1 estimates of unobserved clonotypes. For all TCRbeta clonotypes obtained by the gDNA method from four donors, generation probabilities were computed with OLGA. Imported from immuneACCESS, the table was reduced by TCRdb to in-frame sequences with V and J called. These copies leave out some clones; in studies compared against another copy, an unresolved V gene accounts for under half, and the cause of the remainder is not known. V, J and clone size are those of that table, while D and trimming were read from the DNA. Recorded for this sample are a few million clones; 90% to 95% of them occurred a single time. Around 0.4% of the sample goes to the ten largest clones.

Remarks on this clone: There is no known antigen for this receptor. No base quality information exists; no much larger clone differs at one position.

The source is a young man in good health. Some clones in this sample may be carry-over from other donors' samples. Sequencing input: naive CD4+ T cells from PBMCs. The cell subset or site label of this sample denotes: CD45RA+ positively selected. The sequence is built from TRBV7-2 and TRBJ1-4; TRBD1 is a possible D gene, resting on 5 matching bases. The nucleotide sequence reads as follows: TGTGCCAGCAGCTCCGACAGAAGCAATGAAAAACTGTTTTTT. It encodes CASSSDRSNEKLFF.